These T cell receptor beta chains were read from a single sample in a study of T cell responses to AZD1222 COVID-19 vaccine. TCRdb keeps only in-frame clones here, not all; method: immunoSEQ multiplex PCR. The sample records 130,000 to 150,000 clones, 82% being singletons. The source was peripheral blood, collected on day 0 of MenACWY control vaccination. The receptor source for this set is an adult in good health. CDR3s include the opening cysteine and the closing phenylalanine or tryptophan. The D gene is left open where the match is weak. Part of the rows lack a size; the others show once, few, many or a class for expanded clones.

TRBV12-3/TRBV12-4	TRBJ1-2	.	.	CASRAGGGYGYTF	TGTGCCAGCAGGGCGGGAGGGGGCTATGGCTACACCTTC
TRBV7-8	TRBJ2-5	TRBD2	.	CASGPSIAGFKETQYF	TGTGCCAGCGGACCATCTATAGCGGGGTTCAAAGAGACCCAGTACTTC
TRBV4-1	TRBJ1-4	TRBD1	few	CASSQDGTGGNEKLFF	TGCGCCAGCAGCCAAGATGGGACAGGGGGAAATGAAAAACTGTTTTTT
TRBV5-1	TRBJ1-4	TRBD1	.	CASSPGDRIEKLFF	TGCGCCAGCAGCCCGGGGGACAGAATAGAAAAACTGTTTTTT
TRBV9	TRBJ1-2	.	.	CASSVEGARPPNYGYTF	TGTGCCAGCAGCGTAGAGGGCGCGAGGCCGCCTAACTATGGCTACACCTTC
TRBV19	TRBJ1-3	.	.	CASTRRGGPGSGNTIYF	TGTGCCAGTACCCGAAGGGGCGGTCCCGGCTCTGGAAACACCATATATTTT
TRBV5-1	TRBJ2-5	TRBD2	.	CASSLNAGGYQETQYF	TGCGCCAGCAGCTTGAATGCGGGGGGGTACCAAGAGACCCAGTACTTC
TRBV5-4	TRBJ2-5	.	.	CASSPEGETQYF	TGTGCCAGCAGCCCGGAAGGGGAGACCCAGTACTTC
TRBV11-2	TRBJ2-5	TRBD2	.	CASSLEASGETQYF	TGTGCCAGCAGCTTAGAGGCTAGCGGGGAGACCCAGTACTTC
TRBV5-4	TRBJ1-1	.	once	CASSLESRGGTEAFF	TGTGCCAGCAGCTTGGAGAGCAGGGGAGGGACTGAAGCTTTCTTT